One sample yielded the 3 T cell receptor beta chains listed below, sequenced in a study of shared clonotypes between healthy human individuals. Only in-frame clones appear in the TCRdb table, and some are missing; sequencing was by immunoSEQ multiplex PCR. The sample lists under 1,100,000 clones; about 80% were seen once. The sample was memory CD4+ T cells sorted from blood. Subset here: CD45RA-negative fraction. The source is a man between 18 and 35 years old in good health.

The genes are TRBV19 and TRBJ2-1; a possible D gene is TRBD2 (5 bases). From germline, CDR1 is LNHDA and CDR2 SQIVND (reference sequence). Trimming removed 4 bases at V and 6 bases at J, with 19 bases between. This CDR3 comprises 16 residues. The CDR3 protein is CASSNRPLGSSNEQFF. CDR3 bases: TGTGCCAGTAGTAATAGGCCCCTTGGGAGCAGCAATGAGCAGTTCTTC.

Here the CDR3 DNA reads TGTGCCAGCAGCGTAGGCGGGGCTAGCGAAGAGACCCAGTACTTC. Translated: CASSVGGASEETQYF. V and J are TRBV9 and TRBJ2-5; D is possibly TRBD2 (6 bases). The length of the CDR3 is 15 residues. The germline V and J ends were trimmed by 0 bases and 3 bases, with 12 bases remaining between them. Germline V gene sequence: CDR1 SGDLS, CDR2 YYNGEE.

This clone was found once. The rearrangement joins TRBV5-1 to TRBJ2-1; D gene uncertain. This CDR3 is 16 amino acids long. Germline V gene data show CDR1 as SGHRS and CDR2 as YFSETQ. Trimming took 0 bases from V and 1 from J, leaving 11 bases between them. CDR3 protein: CASSLVAGLSYNEQFF. CDR3 coding DNA: TGCGCCAGCAGCTTGGTGGCAGGTTTATCCTACAATGAGCAGTTCTTC.